This T cell receptor (beta chain) was identified during a study of identical twins. Study results and limitations: Twin-shared out-of-frame alpha sequences were enriched for low generation probability.

Template switching introduced a universal primer site, and the cDNA bore unique molecular identifiers. TCRdb reprocessed the 5' RACE reads with MiXCR, giving one entry per CDR3 protein. The sample lists approximately 620,000 distinct CDR3 sequences, 8.5% to 9% occurring once. The CDR3 runs 18 residues. The germline V gene has CDR1 SGHAT and CDR2 FQNNGV. The V gene end was trimmed by 2 bases and the J gene end by 2 bases; junction bases not matched to a gene: 11. The sample holds a few counts of this clonotype. The antigen remains undetermined. Separately, the same data were catalogued under a study of yellow fever vaccine responses in identical twins.

The sequence was collected from a woman aged 18-29 years in good health. Material for sequencing was PBMCs. This chain uses TRBV11-2 with TRBJ2-7; the match to TRBD2 covers 11 bases. The CDR3 nucleotides read TGTGCCAGCAGCTTAAGACTAGCGGGAAGGGATAGGGCCTACGAGCAGTACTTC. Its protein is CASSLRLAGRDRAYEQYF. The full variable domain, completed using reference TRBV11-2 and TRBJ2-7, is EAGVAQSPRYKIIEKRQSVAFWCNPISGHATLYWYQQILGQGPKLLIQFQNNGVVDDSQLPKDRFSAERLKGVDSTLKIQPAKLEDSAVYLCASSLRLAGRDRAYEQYFGPGTRLTVT.